A selection of T cell receptor beta chains follows, all from one sample in a study of regulatory T cells in long-lasting Graves disease. TCRdb recomputed calls from the multiplex PCR reads with MiXCR, one row per CDR3 protein. The sample gives around 510,000 distinct CDR3 sequences, about a fifth of which show up once; approximately 8% is in the top ten. The specimen was peripheral blood mononuclear cells (PBMCs), collected when the disease was refractory, from a patient treated with antithyroid drugs. The receptors shown here come from a female donor with Graves disease. CDR3s include the opening cysteine and the closing phenylalanine or tryptophan. The D gene is left open where the match is weak. For some rows the clone size is stated as once, few or many, or as a class when expanded; others skip it.

V: TRBV7-3
size: .
D: .
J: TRBJ2-2
CDR3: CASSSDYTGELFF
DNA: TGTGCCAGCAGCTCAGACTACACCGGGGAGCTGTTTTTT

V: TRBV19
size: few
D: .
J: TRBJ2-5
CDR3: CASKKEGARETQYF
DNA: TGTGCCAGTAAGAAGGAGGGGGCGAGAGAGACCCAGTACTTC

V: TRBV19
size: .
D: .
J: TRBJ1-2
CDR3: CASSIAGIDYGYTF
DNA: TGTGCCAGTAGTATAGCAGGGATCGACTATGGCTACACCTTC

V: TRBV29-1
size: few
D: TRBD1
J: TRBJ2-7
CDR3: CSVKAGTDSSYEQYF
DNA: TGCAGCGTTAAAGCCGGGACAGACAGCTCCTACGAGCAGTACTTC

V: TRBV15
size: once
D: TRBD2
J: TRBJ2-5
CDR3: CAASRGSSGMETQYF
DNA: TGTGCCGCCAGCAGAGGTTCTAGCGGGATGGAGACCCAGTACTTC

V: TRBV6-1
size: .
D: .
J: TRBJ2-2
CDR3: CASSTSGELFF
DNA: TGTGCCAGCAGTACGTCCGGGGAGCTGTTTTTT

V: TRBV5-6
size: few
D: .
J: TRBJ1-3
CDR3: CASSLVGSRNTIYF
DNA: TGTGCCAGCAGCTTGGTGGGATCCCGAAACACCATATATTTT

V: TRBV20-1
size: few
D: .
J: TRBJ2-5
CDR3: CSAREGFGPQETQYF
DNA: TGCAGTGCTAGGGAGGGTTTCGGCCCCCAAGAGACCCAGTACTTC

V: TRBV2
size: .
D: .
J: TRBJ2-1
CDR3: CASSAPRERVEIEQFF
DNA: TGTGCCAGCAGCGCGCCTCGGGAGCGGGTGGAGATTGAGCAGTTCTTC

V: TRBV4-3
size: .
D: .
J: TRBJ2-5
CDR3: CASSQAGTGETQYF
DNA: TGCGCCAGCAGCCAAGCCGGGACGGGAGAGACCCAGTACTTC

V: TRBV28
size: many
D: TRBD2
J: TRBJ2-5
CDR3: CASSAIWGGGRPKTQYF
DNA: TGTGCCAGCAGCGCCATCTGGGGGGGCGGGAGGCCCAAGACCCAGTACTTC

V: TRBV20-1
size: many
D: TRBD2
J: TRBJ2-7
CDR3: CSARDGRGGQYF
DNA: TGCAGTGCTAGAGACGGGAGGGGCGGGCAGTACTTC

V: TRBV7-9
size: few
D: .
J: TRBJ2-7
CDR3: CASSLSGFSYEQYF
DNA: TGTGCCAGCAGCTTATCCGGGTTCTCCTACGAGCAGTACTTC

V: TRBV6-2/TRBV6-3
size: .
D: .
J: TRBJ1-5
CDR3: CASGWNQPQHF
DNA: TGTGCCAGTGGGTGGAATCAGCCCCAGCATTTT

V: TRBV29-1
size: many
D: .
J: TRBJ1-1
CDR3: CSVDRDEQGTEAFF
DNA: TGCAGCGTTGATAGGGACGAACAAGGGACTGAAGCTTTCTTT

V: TRBV6-1
size: .
D: .
J: TRBJ1-2
CDR3: CASGILQGGVAGYTF
DNA: TGTGCCAGCGGGATTCTCCAAGGGGGGGTAGCTGGCTACACCTTC

V: TRBV5-1
size: .
D: .
J: TRBJ2-6
CDR3: CASSLPTGRTGANVLTF
DNA: TGCGCCAGCAGCTTGCCGACAGGCCGGACTGGGGCCAACGTCCTGACTTTC

V: TRBV9
size: .
D: .
J: TRBJ2-2
CDR3: CASSPARGGRIGELFF
DNA: TGTGCCAGCAGCCCCGCCAGGGGGGGGCGGATCGGGGAGCTGTTTTTT

V: TRBV13
size: many
D: .
J: TRBJ1-5
CDR3: CASSQGRNNQPQHF
DNA: TGTGCCAGCAGCCAAGGACGCAACAATCAGCCCCAGCATTTT

V: TRBV6-1
size: many
D: TRBD1
J: TRBJ1-2
CDR3: CASSIQGNRGYTF
DNA: TGTGCCAGCAGTATACAGGGGAATAGGGGCTACACCTTC

V: TRBV7-9
size: many
D: TRBD2
J: TRBJ2-5
CDR3: CASSLGLVKETQYF
DNA: TGTGCCAGCAGCCTGGGACTAGTCAAAGAGACCCAGTACTTC

V: TRBV19
size: few
D: .
J: TRBJ2-7
CDR3: CASSIATQNYEQYF
DNA: TGTGCCAGTAGTATAGCCACACAAAACTACGAGCAGTACTTC

V: TRBV6-1
size: .
D: .
J: TRBJ1-1
CDR3: CASSEAHGSTEAFF
DNA: TGTGCCAGCAGTGAAGCTCACGGATCCACTGAAGCTTTCTTT

V: TRBV28
size: many
D: .
J: TRBJ1-1
CDR3: CASLVRGWRTEAFF
DNA: TGTGCCAGCTTGGTGCGGGGCTGGAGGACTGAAGCTTTCTTT

V: TRBV19
size: .
D: .
J: TRBJ2-7
CDR3: CASSISTQGPYEQYF
DNA: TGTGCCAGTAGTATTTCCACCCAGGGTCCCTACGAGCAGTACTTC

V: TRBV6-5
size: .
D: .
J: TRBJ1-2
CDR3: CASSYGFPGDYGYTF
DNA: TGTGCCAGCAGTTACGGCTTTCCGGGGGACTATGGCTACACCTTC

V: TRBV28
size: many
D: .
J: TRBJ2-5
CDR3: CASSFPAGIETQYF
DNA: TGTGCCAGCAGTTTTCCGGCAGGGATTGAGACCCAGTACTTC